The 17 T cell receptor beta chains given below trace back to one sample, sequenced in a study of T cells after yellow fever vaccination. TCRdb fed the 5' RACE reads into MiXCR, producing one record per CDR3 protein. The sample consists of around 250,000 distinct CDR3 sequences, 6.9% of them appearing once. The specimen was CD4+ T cells sorted from PBMCs, collected 15 days after the yellow fever booster vaccination. These receptors were obtained from a man aged 25 to 45 who received the YFV17D yellow fever vaccine.

The chain employs TRBV11-2 and TRBJ2-4, with D possibly being TRBD1 (8 bases). This CDR3 region has 14 residues. The germline V gene encodes CDR1 SGHAT and CDR2 FQNNGV. The germline V and J ends were trimmed by 4 bases and 9 bases, with 16 bases remaining between them. The CDR3 loop reads CASSSSTGEGIQYF. Written as DNA, the CDR3 is TGTGCCAGCAGCTCCTCGACAGGGGAGGGCATTCAGTACTTC.

This chain connects TRBV7-9 to TRBJ2-7; the match to TRBD1 covers 7 bases. The J segment lost 5 bases and the V segment lost 4 bases, leaving 2 bases of the junction unmatched. Germline CDR1 reads SEHNR; CDR2 reads FQNEAQ (reference sequence). The CDR3 contains 12 residues. CDR3 coding DNA: TGTGCCAGCAGCTACACAGGGGACGAGCAGTACTTC. This gives the protein CASSYTGDEQYF.

This clonotype was recorded at least ten times. This CDR3 reads CSAMALSRNQPQHF. The CDR3 DNA follows: TGCAGTGCAATGGCCCTCTCCCGGAATCAGCCCCAGCATTTT. This chain connects TRBV20-1 to TRBJ1-5; D unresolved. Germline values: CDR1 DFQATT, CDR2 SNEGSKA (reference sequence). This CDR3 has 14 residues. The V end lost 6 bases, the J end lost 4 bases, and 16 bases lay between the germline ends.

This clonotype was counted many times. The chain is built from TRBV6-1 and TRBJ2-7; unclear D gene. The CDR3 sequence is 15 residues long. Trimming stripped 0 bases from V and 2 bases from J, with 11 bases between. CDR1 is MNHNS and CDR2 is SASEGT in the germline V gene. Written as DNA, the CDR3 is TGTGCCAGCAGTGAAGCGCCTGGCGGAGCCTACGAGCAGTACTTC. Translated: CASSEAPGGAYEQYF.

The table lists this clonotype with a few counts. The chain links TRBV7-2 to TRBJ2-5; D gene unclear. V lost 5 bases and J lost 5, with 9 bases in between. This CDR3 is 12 amino acids long. Per the germline V gene, CDR1 is SGHTA and CDR2 is FQGNSA. The CDR3 region is CASSTGWETQYF. Written as DNA, the CDR3 is TGTGCCAGCAGCACCGGGTGGGAGACCCAGTACTTC.

This clonotype was counted ten times or more. The chain combines TRBV5-1 with TRBJ2-3, with D perhaps TRBD1 (5 bases). CDR3 size: 14 residues. The V gene's germline CDR1 is SGHRS and CDR2 YFSETQ. V lost 4 bases and J 4 bases, leaving 13 bases between the germline ends. DNA of the CDR3: TGCGCCAGCAGCCGTACAGGTTTGGCAGATACGCAGTATTTT. This encodes CASSRTGLADTQYF.

This clonotype was observed at least ten times. V and J are TRBV5-1 and TRBJ2-1; D is unclear. CDR1 is SGHRS, CDR2 YFSETQ, per germline. This CDR3 contains 12 residues. The ends were cut back, 0 bases at V and 8 bases at J, with 6 bases in the middle. The CDR3: CASSLVSDEQFF. The CDR3 DNA follows: TGCGCCAGCAGCTTGGTTAGTGATGAGCAGTTCTTC. Together with reference TRBV5-1 and TRBJ2-1, the CDR3 gives the full variable domain: KAGVTQTPRYLIKTRGQQVTLSCSPISGHRSVSWYQQTPGQGLQFLFEYFSETQRNKGNFPGRFSGRQFSNSRSEMNVSTLELGDSALYLCASSLVSDEQFFGPGTRLTVL.

There are a few counts of this clonotype. The chain carries TRBV12-3 or TRBV12-4 and TRBJ2-1; 8 positions agree with TRBD2. CDR3 length: 16 amino acids. J gave up 5 bases and V 4 bases, and 10 bases lay outside the gene matches. The CDR3 protein is CASSYPGTRSHNEQFF. CDR3 bases: TGTGCCAGCAGTTACCCCGGGACTAGATCTCACAATGAGCAGTTCTTC.

Many counts were recorded for this clonotype. The rearrangement uses TRBV29-1 and TRBJ2-3; D is uncertain. V shed 4 bases and J shed 6 bases, with 5 bases lying between them. The CDR3 covers 10 residues. CDR1 is SQVTM and CDR2 is ANQGSEA in the germline V gene. In DNA form, the CDR3 reads TGCAGCGTTGGTTACGATACGCAGTATTTT. It codes for CSVGYDTQYF.

There are a few counts of this clonotype. V is TRBV5-4 and J is TRBJ2-1; either TRBD1 or TRBD2 may fit D (5 bases each). Germline V gives CDR1 SGHNT, CDR2 YYREEE (reference sequence). Trimming removed 2 bases from V and 10 bases from J, with 13 bases in between. CDR3 length equals 13 residues. CDR3 nucleotide sequence: TGTGCCAGCAGCTTCACCGGGGACGGGGAGCAGTTCTTC. It specifies CASSFTGDGEQFF.

In this sample, this clonotype turned up many times. This sequence joins TRBV6-1 and TRBJ2-5; D is tentatively TRBD1 or TRBD2 (7 bases each). Per germline, CDR1 MNHNS and CDR2 SASEGT. V lost 5 bases and J lost 5, with 21 bases in between. CDR3 length equals 16 residues. This CDR3 reads CASSTRMGGGFETQYF. CDR3 sequence (DNA): TGTGCCAGCAGTACCCGGATGGGAGGGGGCTTCGAGACCCAGTACTTC.

This clonotype was observed many times. V and J are TRBV20-1 and TRBJ1-2; no clear D. Germline CDR1 and CDR2: DFQATT and SNEGSKA (reference sequence). V dropped 5 bases and J dropped 6 bases, with 19 bases sitting between them. This CDR3 is 14 amino acids long. CDR3 residues: CSAASYSDLNGYTF. CDR3 DNA: TGCAGTGCTGCGTCATACAGCGACCTCAATGGCTACACCTTC.

This clonotype was seen ten or more times. At one boundary the junction diverges from the germline segment, which might be a read error. The J gene is TRBJ2-1, the V gene TRBV20-1; TRBD1 is a possible D gene (5 bases). CDR1 is DFQATT and CDR2 is SNEGSKA in the germline V gene (reference sequence). The CDR3 spans 14 residues. The DNA for the CDR3 is TGCAGTGCTAGAGGGACAAAGACAGAACCCCTTACGGTCTTC. Translating gives CSARGTKTEPLTVF.

This clonotype appeared many times. The chain uses TRBV5-1 and TRBJ1-4; no definite D call. The CDR3 extends over 13 amino acids. The germline CDR1 and CDR2 sequences are SGHRS and YFSETQ. V dropped 4 bases and J dropped 8 bases, with 12 bases sitting between them. CDR3 DNA: TGCGCCAGCAGCCGTCGGGGTGGAGAAAAACTGTTTTTT. As protein: CASSRRGGEKLFF.

This clonotype was seen more than once but under ten times. The CDR3 is CASSLGLAGGPLPNEQFF. The CDR3 region has the DNA TGTGCCAGCAGCTTAGGTCTAGCGGGAGGGCCCCTCCCCAATGAGCAGTTCTTC. The chain combines TRBV11-2 with TRBJ2-1, with 12 nucleotides matching TRBD2. With V trimmed by 1 base and J by 6 bases, 10 bases remained unmatched. The CDR3 length is 18 residues. Germline CDR1 SGHAT, CDR2 FQNNGV. Full variable domain (remainder filled in from reference TRBV11-2 and TRBJ2-1): EAGVAQSPRYKIIEKRQSVAFWCNPISGHATLYWYQQILGQGPKLLIQFQNNGVVDDSQLPKDRFSAERLKGVDSTLKIQPAKLEDSAVYLCASSLGLAGGPLPNEQFFGPGTRLTVL.

The table lists this clonotype with a few counts. This sequence joins TRBV6-1 and TRBJ2-7; perhaps TRBD1 as D (5 bases). CDR3 size: 15 residues. Trimming stripped 6 bases from V and 3 bases from J, with 18 bases between. The germline CDR1 and CDR2 sequences are MNHNS and SASEGT. CDR3 sequence reads: CASSDRHQGYYEQYF. In DNA, the CDR3 is TGTGCCAGCAGCGACAGACATCAAGGATACTACGAGCAGTACTTC.

The CDR3 sequence: CASSMFDYGYTF. The CDR3 DNA reads as TGTGCCAGTAGTATGTTTGACTATGGCTACACCTTC. This chain uses TRBV19 with TRBJ1-2; D gene ambiguous. This CDR3 has 12 residues. Deletions cut 3 bases from V and 3 bases from J, with 5 bases between. Germline loops: CDR1 LNHDA, CDR2 SQIVND (reference sequence).